This TCR beta chain was sequenced in a study of Ad26.COV2.S vaccination and SARS-CoV-2 variants. The ends were cut back, 6 bases at V and 4 bases at J, with 9 bases in the middle. CDR3 size: 12 residues. Germline values: CDR1 KGHSH, CDR2 LQKENI. Using immunoSEQ multiplex PCR, the repertoire was profiled, and TCRdb retains in-frame clones only, with some absent. The repertoire has some 390,000 clones, approximately 91% of them found once; the top ten carry roughly 3%. This sample's treatment: around 19 received Ad26.COV2.S at low or high dose, single or two shots; roughly 5 received placebo; per-sample allocation not given. At day 63 after the first vaccine or placebo injection, samples were drawn.

The source of this sequence is a person between 18 and 60 years old who received the Ad26.COV2.S COVID-19 vaccine or a placebo. The source material was peripheral blood, sampled in a trial of Ad26.COV2.S vaccine versus placebo. The chain uses TRBV18 and TRBJ2-5; tentatively, D is TRBD2 (6 bases). The CDR3 coding sequence is TGTGCCAGCTCGCCGGGGGTAGAGACCCAGTACTTC. It codes for CASSPGVETQYF.